The clone carrying this T cell receptor (beta chain) was seen a single time. Its antigen remains unidentified. This could be a read error, since a much larger clone is one nucleotide away. Researchers barred patients who had uncontrolled infection, other autoimmune disease, pregnancy or lactation. Germline V gene sequence: CDR1 SEHNR, CDR2 FQNEAQ (reference sequence). Germline trimming cut 3 bases from V and 10 bases from J; bases unmatched to any gene: 5. The CDR3 contains 12 residues. This entry belongs to a study of T cells in Graves' hyperthyroidism and ophthalmopathy. Findings of the study overall: A 13 V-J model separated ophthalmopathy from stable hyperthyroidism. Most thyroid-expanded clonotypes above 0.001 were also found in blood.

Authors of the study amplified TCR beta CDR3 regions from RNA transcripts. TCR CDR3 regions were first amplified by RT-PCR with HTBI primers. TCRdb fed the multiplex PCR reads into MiXCR, producing one record per CDR3 protein. This sample has fewer than 850,000 distinct CDR3 sequences, with 17% found just once. Material for sequencing was blood. The origin of this receptor is a man aged 50-60 years with Graves' hyperthyroidism. The chain employs TRBV7-9 and TRBJ1-2, with TRBD1 matching over 7 bases. CDR3 coding DNA: TGTGCCAGCAGCTTCGGAGACAGGGACTACACCTTC. It encodes CASSFGDRDYTF.